Here is one TCR beta chain with its context. This sample is drawn from a study of technical replicates of blood from four donors. This CDR3 region has 13 residues. Germline CDR1 reads MNHEY; CDR2 reads SMNVEV (reference sequence). V shed 3 bases and J shed 4 bases, with 7 bases lying between them. TCRdb keeps only in-frame clones here, not all; method: immunoSEQ multiplex PCR. The profile covers tens of thousands of clones, with approximately 91% appearing a single time and approximately 0.4% taken by the ten largest. The sample was T cells isolated from PBMCs. The sequence was collected from a human donor in good health. Some clones in this sample may be carry-over from other donors' samples. The chain employs TRBV27 and TRBJ1-5; unclear D gene. The CDR3 spells CASSFLLNQPQHF. CDR3 coding DNA: TGTGCCAGCAGTTTTCTCTTAAATCAGCCCCAGCATTTT.